The next 24 T cell receptor beta chains were all read from a single sample in a study of cytomegalovirus exposure and HLA in healthy donors. TCRdb's copy holds only in-frame clones and misses some; the assay was immunoSEQ multiplex PCR. The data hold 90,000 or so clones, with 85% observed a single time. Sequences were obtained from PBMCs. These receptors all stem from a man aged 18 to 35 in good health and CMV-seropositive.

This clone qualifies as medium-sized. The chain carries TRBV7-8 and TRBJ2-7; D remains unclear. Germline CDR1 and CDR2: SGHVS and FQNEAQ. The V gene lost 1 base and the J gene lost 0 bases, with 10 bases spanning the gap. CDR3 length: 15 residues. Here the CDR3 DNA reads TGTGCCAGCAGCTTAGTTCCCCTTAGCTCCTACGAGCAGTACTTC. It specifies CASSLVPLSSYEQYF.

This chain links TRBV10-1 with TRBJ2-7; D is unresolved. The CDR3 totals 14 residues. The V end lost 0 bases, the J end lost 3 bases, and 9 bases lay between the germline ends. Germline CDR1 reads WNHNN; CDR2 reads SYGVQD (reference sequence). CDR3 protein: CASSESVLYYEQYV. For the CDR3, the DNA is TGCGCCAGCAGTGAGTCGGTGCTCTACTACGAGCAGTACGTC.

CDR3: CASSLAGLAGGYEQYF. Written as DNA, the CDR3 is TGTGCCAGCAGCTTGGCCGGGCTAGCGGGAGGCTACGAGCAGTACTTC. This chain uses TRBV5-4 with TRBJ2-7, with 11 bases identical to TRBD2. J gave up 3 bases and V 0 bases, and 5 bases lay outside the gene matches. This CDR3 region has 16 residues. CDR1 and CDR2 (germline): SGHNT, YYREEE (reference sequence).

V gene TRBV5-1 combines with J gene TRBJ2-7, with TRBD1 matching over 7 bases. The CDR3 contains 12 residues. J was trimmed by 2 bases and V by 9 bases; bases with no gene match: 5. Germline V gene sequence: CDR1 SGHRS, CDR2 YFSETQ. Here the CDR3 reads CATRGQTYEQYF. In DNA, the CDR3 is TGCGCCACCAGGGGACAGACCTACGAGCAGTACTTC. Using reference TRBV5-1 and TRBJ2-7 for the parts outside the CDR3, the full variable domain is KAGVTQTPRYLIKTRGQQVTLSCSPISGHRSVSWYQQTPGQGLQFLFEYFSETQRNKGNFPGRFSGRQFSNSRSEMNVSTLELGDSALYLCATRGQTYEQYFGPGTRLTVT.

This chain joins TRBV6-4 and TRBJ2-1, with 8 positions matching TRBD1. Germline lookup yields CDR1 MRHNA and CDR2 SNTAGT. Trimming took 6 bases from V and 7 from J; bases not matched to a gene: 14. The CDR3 extends over 16 amino acids. The CDR3 DNA follows: TGTGCCAGCAGACCGGACAGGGACTTCGGTAGGAATGAGCAGTTCTTC. Translated: CASRPDRDFGRNEQFF.

Only one count was recorded for this clone. The chain joins TRBV6-1 to TRBJ2-7; 9 positions agree with TRBD1. The CDR3 runs to 15 residues. CDR1 is MNHNS and CDR2 is SASEGT in the germline V gene. V trimming: 4 bases; J trimming: 0 bases; junction bases outside the gene matches: 4. The chain's CDR3 is CASSVGQGTSYEQYV. The CDR3 bases are TGTGCCAGCAGTGTCGGACAGGGGACCTCCTACGAGCAGTACGTC.

The J gene is TRBJ1-2, the V gene TRBV28; a possible D gene is TRBD1 (6 bases). This CDR3 region has 14 residues. The V and J ends lost 4 bases and 8 bases respectively, with 17 bases between them. Germline-derived CDR1 and CDR2 are MDHEN and SYDVKM. CDR3 loop: CASSWAGAAKGYTF. The DNA of the CDR3 is TGTGCCAGCAGTTGGGCGGGGGCGGCAAAAGGCTACACCTTC.

This sequence joins TRBV25-1 and TRBJ2-2; the D gene is possibly TRBD2 (6 bases). V gave up 3 bases and J gave up 6 bases, with 8 bases separating them. This CDR3 region has 13 residues. Germline V gives CDR1 MGHDK, CDR2 SYGVNS. CDR3 sequence (DNA): TGTGCCAGCAGTGACCCGGGGGCCGGGGAGCTGTTTTTT. It codes for CASSDPGAGELFF.

The chain carries TRBV28 and TRBJ2-3; TRBD1 aligns across 9 bases. V was clipped by 6 bases and J by 6 bases; unmatched bases: 16. Germline V gene lookup returns CDR1 MDHEN and CDR2 SYDVKM. This CDR3 has 17 residues. In DNA form, the CDR3 reads TGTGCCAGCAGCCCTAGGCTGGGGACAGGGACCGCCGATACGCAGTATTTT. It specifies CASSPRLGTGTADTQYF.

The chain employs TRBV27 and TRBJ1-3; 7 bases align to TRBD1. The trim removed 6 bases at V and 4 bases at J, leaving 9 bases unmatched. Germline CDR1 is MNHEY and CDR2 is SMNVEV (reference sequence). This CDR3 contains 15 residues. CDR3 amino acids: CASRNTGVSGNTIYF. In nucleotides, the CDR3 is TGTGCCAGCAGGAATACAGGGGTTTCGGGAAACACCATATATTTT.

The genes are TRBV11-2 and TRBJ2-7, with D maybe TRBD1 (6 bases). Trimming pared 1 base from V and 2 bases from J, leaving 9 bases between. Germline V lookup: CDR1 SGHAT, CDR2 FQNNGV. This CDR3 region has 14 residues. The CDR3 DNA is TGTGCCAGCAGCTTAGTCGGACAGACCTACGAGCAGTACTTC. This encodes CASSLVGQTYEQYF.

The chain combines TRBV18 with TRBJ1-4, with D hard to call. The CDR3 length is 14 residues. Germline lookup yields CDR1 KGHSH and CDR2 LQKENI. V lost 1 base, J lost 1 base, and 4 bases lay in between. This CDR3 reads CASSPRGTNEKLFF. DNA for the CDR3: TGTGCCAGCTCACCACGAGGAACTAATGAAAAACTGTTTTTT.

The genes are TRBV28 and TRBJ2-1; 7 nucleotides align to TRBD1. The germline V gene encodes CDR1 MDHEN and CDR2 SYDVKM. Trimming cost V 1 base and J 4 bases; bases outside gene matches: 13. This CDR3 is built from 18 residues. The CDR3 region has the DNA TGTGCCAGCAGTTTATTCCCTCGTACCGGGACAGCATACAATGAGCAGTTCTTC. Translating it yields CASSLFPRTGTAYNEQFF.

The chain combines TRBV7-9 with TRBJ2-6; no clear D. The germline CDR1 and CDR2 sequences are SEHNR and FQNEAQ (reference sequence). The length of the CDR3 is 15 residues. V was pared by 3 bases and J by 1 base, with 7 bases between. CDR3 protein: CASSFLVSGANVLTF. The CDR3 DNA sequence: TGTGCCAGCAGCTTCTTAGTATCTGGGGCCAACGTCCTGACTTTC.

This chain links TRBV6-5 with TRBJ2-5; the D gene is possibly TRBD2 (6 bases). The CDR3 contains 14 residues. The germline V gene has CDR1 MNHEY and CDR2 SVGAGI. V shed 6 bases and J shed 3 bases, with 14 bases lying between them. Written as DNA, the CDR3 is TGTGCCAGCAGGACCGGGACTCTAAAAGAGACCCAGTACTTC. It translates to CASRTGTLKETQYF.

The J gene is TRBJ1-4, the V gene TRBV7-9; no clear D gene. Germline V gene data show CDR1 as SEHNR and CDR2 as FQNEAQ (reference sequence). Deletions cut 1 base from V and 1 base from J, with 10 bases between. The length of the CDR3 is 16 residues. The CDR3 loop reads CASSLGYEGTNEKLFF. CDR3 nucleotide sequence: TGTGCCAGCAGCTTAGGGTATGAGGGAACTAATGAAAAACTGTTTTTT.

CDR3 residues: CASSFQGAADTQYF. The CDR3 DNA reads as TGTGCCAGCAGCTTCCAGGGGGCCGCAGATACGCAGTATTTT. The rearrangement joins TRBV7-6 to TRBJ2-3, with 8 bases lining up with TRBD1. The junction had 3 bases not matched to a gene; V was cut back by 3 bases and J by 4 bases. Looked up from germline, CDR1 is SGHVS and CDR2 is FNYEAQ. The CDR3 is made up of 14 amino acids.

The chain employs TRBV28 and TRBJ2-1, with 11 bases lining up with TRBD1. Trimming at V came to 3 bases and at J to 9 bases, leaving 7 bases not matched to a gene. Germline CDR1 and CDR2: MDHEN and SYDVKM. CDR3 length: 15 amino acids. The CDR3 region is CASSLARTGGIEQFF. Here the CDR3 DNA reads TGTGCCAGCAGTTTGGCAAGGACAGGGGGCATTGAGCAGTTCTTC.

CDR3 DNA: TGTGCCAGCAGTACGACAACGAACACCGGGGAGCTGTTTTTT. Translated: CASSTTTNTGELFF. J is TRBJ2-2 and V is TRBV7-8; unclear D gene. Germline V CDR1 and CDR2: SGHVS, FQNEAQ. Trimming pared 6 bases from V and 0 bases from J, leaving 8 bases between. The CDR3 spans 14 residues.

V is TRBV6-5 and J is TRBJ2-1, with 10 bases identical to TRBD1. The CDR3 sequence is 13 residues long. From germline, CDR1 is MNHEY and CDR2 SVGAGI. Germline trimming cut 2 bases from V and 9 bases from J; bases unmatched to any gene: 1. The CDR3 sequence is CASSYGQGGEQFF. CDR3 bases: TGTGCCAGCAGTTACGGACAGGGGGGTGAGCAGTTCTTC.

V and J are TRBV11-1 and TRBJ1-4; TRBD1 aligns across 8 bases. This CDR3 has 14 amino acids. Germline loops: CDR1 SGHAT, CDR2 FQDESV (reference sequence). J was trimmed by 5 bases and V by 6 bases; bases with no gene match: 5. CDR3: CASSHGTGNEKLFF. The CDR3 region has the DNA TGTGCCAGCAGTCACGGGACAGGCAATGAAAAACTGTTTTTT.

This clone was recorded only once. The V gene is TRBV11-2, the J gene TRBJ2-5, with 9 bases that match TRBD1. Losses at the gene ends were 2 bases for V and 6 bases for J; bases not matched to a gene: 13. Per the germline V gene, CDR1 is SGHAT and CDR2 is FQNNGV. The CDR3 sequence is 17 residues long. The CDR3 reads CASSLHHTGGAGQTQYF. The DNA of the CDR3 is TGTGCCAGCAGCTTACATCACACAGGGGGCGCCGGACAGACCCAGTACTTC.

The chain has TRBV30 and TRBJ2-1, with D unclear. Germline lookup yields CDR1 GTSNPN and CDR2 SVGIG (reference sequence). The CDR3 totals 12 residues. Deletions cut 4 bases from V and 8 bases from J, with 12 bases between. The CDR3 spells CAWTPDWDEQFF. CDR3 bases: TGTGCCTGGACTCCAGACTGGGATGAGCAGTTCTTC.

The chain combines TRBV2 with TRBJ1-4; D is unresolved. Germline V CDR1 and CDR2: SNHLY, FYNNEI. The CDR3 covers 15 residues. The V end lost 6 bases, the J end lost 0 bases, and 11 bases lay between the germline ends. CDR3 nucleotides: TGTGCCAGCAGCCTACGGGGATCAACTAATGAAAAACTGTTTTTT. Its translation: CASSLRGSTNEKLFF.